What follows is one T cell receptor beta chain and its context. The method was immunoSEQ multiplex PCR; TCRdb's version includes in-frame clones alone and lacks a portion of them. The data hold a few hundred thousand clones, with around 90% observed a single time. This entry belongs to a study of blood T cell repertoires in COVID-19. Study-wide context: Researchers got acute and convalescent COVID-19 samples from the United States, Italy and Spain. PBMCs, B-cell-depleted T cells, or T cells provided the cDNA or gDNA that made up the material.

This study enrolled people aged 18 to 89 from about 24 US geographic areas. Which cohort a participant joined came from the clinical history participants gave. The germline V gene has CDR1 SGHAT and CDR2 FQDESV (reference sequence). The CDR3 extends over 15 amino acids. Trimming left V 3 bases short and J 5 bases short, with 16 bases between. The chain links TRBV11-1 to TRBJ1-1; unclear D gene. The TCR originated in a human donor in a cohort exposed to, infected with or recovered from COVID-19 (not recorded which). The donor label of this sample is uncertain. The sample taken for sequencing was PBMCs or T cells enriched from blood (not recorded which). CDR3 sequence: CASSLLEGGGTEAFF. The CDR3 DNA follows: TGTGCCAGCAGCTTGCTCGAGGGCGGTGGAACTGAAGCTTTCTTT.